The clone carrying this TCR beta chain was counted only a few times. These data are taken from a study of blood T cell repertoires in COVID-19. Study processing details: Estimation of nucleated cell counts was performed using reference gene primer amplification. Only in-frame clones appear in the TCRdb table, and some are missing; sequencing was by immunoSEQ multiplex PCR. V and J calls and clone size are given by that table; D and trimming were obtained from the DNA. The profile shows roughly 81,000 clones, 70% to 90% of them singletons. In Seattle, patients joined the study during active infection and were tracked longitudinally. The specimen was peripheral blood. The source of this sequence is a woman of 80 years or more with COVID-19, enrolled during active disease.

The CDR3 here is CASSDSKLAGDFRYEQYF. The CDR3 coding sequence is TGTGCCAGCAGTGACTCGAAACTAGCGGGAGACTTCCGTTACGAGCAGTACTTC. The V gene is TRBV6-4, the J gene TRBJ2-7, with 11 bases matching TRBD2. The length of the CDR3 is 18 residues. The V gene end was trimmed by 0 bases and the J gene end by 4 bases; junction bases not matched to a gene: 11. Germline V gives CDR1 MRHNA, CDR2 SNTAGT.